This T cell receptor (beta chain) was captured by sequencing in a study of blood T cell repertoires in COVID-19. Generated by immunoSEQ multiplex PCR, the TCRdb table keeps only in-frame clones and is missing some. Counted here are 200,000 to 250,000 clones, 83% occurring once; the ten biggest clones make up approximately 4.8%. Individuals drawn from under 30 US areas were roughly 18 to 100 years old. Categorization into cohorts depended on clinical history that participants reported. No more than 2 weeks before study entry, exposed participants had met a case of COVID-19. The V and J ends lost 4 bases and 6 bases respectively, with 10 bases between them. The germline V gene encodes CDR1 MGHRA and CDR2 YSYEKL. The CDR3 runs to 13 residues.

The receptor's source is a woman aged 45-65 years who had been exposed to COVID-19. This rearrangement joins TRBV4-1 to TRBJ2-1; perhaps TRBD1 as D (6 bases). Sequenced input: PBMCs or T cells enriched from blood (not recorded which). The CDR3: CASSREDSNEQFF. The CDR3 nucleotides read TGCGCCAGCAGCCGCGAGGACAGCAATGAGCAGTTCTTC.